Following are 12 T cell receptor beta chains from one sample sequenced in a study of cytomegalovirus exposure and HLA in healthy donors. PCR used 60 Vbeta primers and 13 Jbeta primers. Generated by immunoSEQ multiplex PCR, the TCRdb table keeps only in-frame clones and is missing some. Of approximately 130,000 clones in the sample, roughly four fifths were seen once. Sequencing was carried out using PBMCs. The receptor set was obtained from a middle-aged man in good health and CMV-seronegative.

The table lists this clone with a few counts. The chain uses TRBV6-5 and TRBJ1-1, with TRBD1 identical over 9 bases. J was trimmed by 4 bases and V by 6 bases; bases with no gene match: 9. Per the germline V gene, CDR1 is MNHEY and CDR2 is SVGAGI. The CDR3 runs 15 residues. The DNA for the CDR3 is TGTGCCAGCAGATTACAGGGGGCGCGGGGCACTGAAGCTTTCTTT. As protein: CASRLQGARGTEAFF.

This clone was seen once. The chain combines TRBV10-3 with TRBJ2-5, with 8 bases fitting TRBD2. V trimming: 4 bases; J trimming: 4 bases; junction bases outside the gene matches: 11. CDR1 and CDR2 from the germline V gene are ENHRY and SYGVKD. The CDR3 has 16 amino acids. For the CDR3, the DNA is TGTGCCATCAGTGCGGGGGGGACGGCGGGAGGAGAGACCCAGTACTTC. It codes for CAISAGGTAGGETQYF.

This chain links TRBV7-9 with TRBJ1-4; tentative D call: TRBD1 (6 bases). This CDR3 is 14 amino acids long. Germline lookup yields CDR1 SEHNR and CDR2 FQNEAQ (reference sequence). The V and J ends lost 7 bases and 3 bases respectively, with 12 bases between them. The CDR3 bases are TGTGCCAGCACCCAGGGGTCGGCTAATGAAAAACTGTTTTTT. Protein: CASTQGSANEKLFF.

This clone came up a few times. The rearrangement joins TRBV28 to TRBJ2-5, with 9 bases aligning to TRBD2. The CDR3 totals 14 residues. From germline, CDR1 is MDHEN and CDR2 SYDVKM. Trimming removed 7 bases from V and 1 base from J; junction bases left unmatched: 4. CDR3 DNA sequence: TGTGCCAGCAAGGCGGGAGGGCCCCAAGAGACCCAGTACTTC. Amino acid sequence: CASKAGGPQETQYF.

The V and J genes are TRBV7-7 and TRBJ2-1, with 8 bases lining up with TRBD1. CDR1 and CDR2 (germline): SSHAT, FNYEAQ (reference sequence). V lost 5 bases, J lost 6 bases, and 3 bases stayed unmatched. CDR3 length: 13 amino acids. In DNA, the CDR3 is TGTGCCAGCAGCCCGGACAGGGCCAATGAGCAGTTCTTC. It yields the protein CASSPDRANEQFF.

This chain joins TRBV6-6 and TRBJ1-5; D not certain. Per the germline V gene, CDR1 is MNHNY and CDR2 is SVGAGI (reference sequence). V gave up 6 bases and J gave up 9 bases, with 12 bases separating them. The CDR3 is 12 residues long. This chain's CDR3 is CASSETPGPQHF. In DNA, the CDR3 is TGTGCCAGCAGCGAAACCCCGGGGCCCCAGCATTTT.

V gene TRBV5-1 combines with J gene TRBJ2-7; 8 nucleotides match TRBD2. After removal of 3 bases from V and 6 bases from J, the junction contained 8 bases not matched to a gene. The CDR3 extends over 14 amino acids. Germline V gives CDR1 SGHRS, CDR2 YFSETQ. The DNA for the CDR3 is TGCGCCAGCAGCTCCCAGACGGGGGGGCGCGAGCAGTACTTC. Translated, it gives CASSSQTGGREQYF.

The CDR3 reads CASSLRDSSTNEKLFF. The CDR3 nucleotides read TGTGCCAGCAGCTTGAGGGACAGCTCAACTAATGAAAAACTGTTTTTT. The chain uses TRBV7-9 and TRBJ1-4; 7 nucleotides align to TRBD1. The CDR3 consists of 16 residues. J lost 0 bases, V lost 3 bases, and 4 bases had no gene match. Germline V gives CDR1 SEHNR, CDR2 FQNEAQ (reference sequence).

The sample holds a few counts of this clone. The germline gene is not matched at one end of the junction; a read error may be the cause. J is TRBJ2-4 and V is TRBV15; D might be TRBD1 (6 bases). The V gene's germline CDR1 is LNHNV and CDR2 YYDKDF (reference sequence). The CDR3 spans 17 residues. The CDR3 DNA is TGTGCCACCAGCAGAGAGGGTTTGGGGGCAGCCAAAAACAGTCAGTACTTC. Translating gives CATSREGLGAAKNSQYF. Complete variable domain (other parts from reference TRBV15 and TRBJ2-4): DAMVIQNPRYQVTQFGKPVTLSCSQTLNHNVMYWYQQKSSQAPKLLFHYYDKDFNNEADTPDNFQSRRPNTSFCFLDIRSPGLGDTAMYLCATSREGLGAAKNSQYFGAGTRLSVL.

The CDR3 protein is CASSIASSSQETQYF. The CDR3 DNA follows: TGTGCCAGTAGTATAGCCTCTTCCAGCCAAGAGACCCAGTACTTC. This chain connects TRBV19 to TRBJ2-5; D not certain. CDR3 length: 15 residues. In germline, CDR1 is LNHDA, CDR2 SQIVND (reference sequence). Trimming removed 1 base from V and 1 base from J, with 10 bases in between.

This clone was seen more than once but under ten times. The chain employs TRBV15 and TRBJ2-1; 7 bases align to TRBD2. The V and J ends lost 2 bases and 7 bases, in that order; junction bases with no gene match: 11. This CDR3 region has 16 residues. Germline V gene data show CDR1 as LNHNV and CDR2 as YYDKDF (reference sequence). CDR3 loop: CATSRFGTRGVNEQFF. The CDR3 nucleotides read TGTGCCACCAGCAGATTTGGGACCCGGGGGGTGAATGAGCAGTTCTTC.

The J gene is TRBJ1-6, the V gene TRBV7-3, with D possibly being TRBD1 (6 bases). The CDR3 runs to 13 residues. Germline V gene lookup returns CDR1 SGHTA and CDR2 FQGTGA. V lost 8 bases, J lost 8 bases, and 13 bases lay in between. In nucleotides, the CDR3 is TGTGCCAGCTCCACAGGGATTTATTCACCCCTCCACTTT. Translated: CASSTGIYSPLHF.